The 32 T cell receptor beta chains given below trace back to one sample, sequenced in a study of human T cells and chemical hapten exposure. Specified time point: patch test 2, 6 weeks after DPC sensitization. Regarding treatment: therapeutic diphenylcyclopropenone sensitization with weekly scalp DPC. TCRdb redid the calling of the RACE reads with MiXCR, one entry per CDR3 protein. Among about 94,000 distinct CDR3 sequences listed, about 9.3% were seen once. Sequencing used whole blood, obtained in connection with sensitization to the hapten diphenylcyclopropenone (DPC). All receptors come from a woman aged 40 to 55 with alopecia areata. Some clones in this sample may be carry-over from other donors' samples.

This clonotype was seen only a few times. Germline and junction disagree at one end, which may indicate a read error. CDR3 residues: CASSYRDRAETSYNSPLHF. The CDR3 nucleotides are TGTGCTAGCAGCTACCGGGACAGGGCCGAAACCTCCTATAATTCACCCCTCCACTTT. The chain combines TRBV7-7 with TRBJ1-6; TRBD1 matches at 9 bases. Germline V gene lookup returns CDR1 SSHAT and CDR2 FNYEAQ (reference sequence). CDR3 length: 19 amino acids.

This clonotype showed up many times. The V call is TRBV18, the J call TRBJ2-7, with D maybe TRBD2 (6 bases). The V and J ends lost 3 bases and 9 bases respectively, with 9 bases between them. The CDR3 runs 11 residues. Germline CDR1 reads KGHSH; CDR2 reads LQKENI. CDR3 region: CASSPREGQYF. For the CDR3, the DNA is TGTGCCAGCTCACCGCGGGAAGGGCAGTACTTC.

This clonotype was seen a few times. This chain joins TRBV3-1 and TRBJ2-2, with TRBD2 as a possible D gene (6 bases). Germline values: CDR1 LGHDT, CDR2 YNNKEL (reference sequence). The CDR3 loop spans 15 amino acids. V was trimmed by 1 base and J by 6 bases, leaving 12 bases between them. CDR3 loop: CASSQGSSVAGELFF. The CDR3 nucleotides read TGTGCCAGCAGCCAAGGTTCTAGCGTGGCCGGGGAGCTGTTTTTT.

The V and J genes are TRBV7-2 and TRBJ1-5, with 7 bases fitting TRBD1. CDR3 size: 17 residues. The junction had 9 bases not matched to a gene; V was cut back by 2 bases and J by 2 bases. Looked up from germline, CDR1 is SGHTA and CDR2 is FQGNSA. CDR3 sequence reads: CASSLFSGGGGNQPQHF. The CDR3 nucleotides read TGTGCCAGCAGCTTATTTTCAGGGGGAGGCGGCAATCAGCCCCAGCATTTT.

V usage is TRBV5-1 and J usage is TRBJ1-5, with a weak D call TRBD1 (5 bases). The germline V and J ends were trimmed by 0 bases and 7 bases, with 11 bases remaining between them. CDR1 and CDR2 (germline): SGHRS, YFSETQ. This CDR3 has 14 amino acids. CDR3 protein: CASSLAQGEQPQHF. DNA of the CDR3: TGCGCCAGCAGCTTGGCCCAAGGGGAACAGCCCCAGCATTTT.

In this sample, this clonotype turned up a few times. This rearrangement joins TRBV28 to TRBJ2-2, with D possibly matching TRBD2 (6 bases). With 4 bases removed from V and 5 bases from J, the gap between germline ends came to 11 bases. CDR3 length: 14 amino acids. Germline lookup yields CDR1 MDHEN and CDR2 SYDVKM. CDR3 in amino acids: CASSSPGRTGELFF. The CDR3 DNA sequence: TGTGCCAGCAGTTCGCCAGGGAGGACCGGGGAGCTGTTTTTT.

The chain joins TRBV6-2 or TRBV6-3 to TRBJ2-7; D call uncertain. Per germline, CDR1 MNHEY and CDR2 SVGEGT. The CDR3 runs 12 residues. V was shortened by 4 bases and J by 2 bases, with 6 bases between the two germline ends. The CDR3 spells CASSWTAYEQYF. The CDR3 region has the DNA TGTGCCAGCAGTTGGACCGCCTACGAGCAGTACTTC.

This clonotype was recorded many times. This chain joins TRBV6-5 and TRBJ2-5; TRBD2 agrees at 8 bases. The CDR3 totals 19 residues. The germline CDR1 and CDR2 sequences are MNHEY and SVGAGI. The J segment lost 0 bases and the V segment lost 5 bases, leaving 17 bases of the junction unmatched. The CDR3 is CASSNLVGLAGSYQETQYF. DNA for the CDR3: TGTGCCAGCAGTAACCTTGTAGGGCTAGCGGGTTCGTACCAAGAGACCCAGTACTTC.

This rearrangement joins TRBV28 to TRBJ1-2; 8 bases agree with TRBD1. Germline CDR1 and CDR2: MDHEN and SYDVKM. With 3 bases clipped from V and 7 bases from J, the junction kept 4 bases outside the gene matches. The CDR3 has 13 residues. The chain's CDR3 is CASSFQGAFGYTF. CDR3 coding DNA: TGTGCCAGCAGTTTCCAGGGGGCGTTTGGCTACACCTTC.

This clonotype was found a few times. V gene TRBV24-1 combines with J gene TRBJ2-3, with D perhaps TRBD2 (5 bases). Germline CDR1 and CDR2: KGHDR and SFDVKD. The CDR3 covers 14 residues. Trimming left V 4 bases short and J 0 bases short, with 7 bases between. For the CDR3, the DNA is TGTGCCACCAGTGACAAGCGGAGCACAGATACGCAGTATTTT. It yields the protein CATSDKRSTDTQYF.

This clonotype came up a few times. This chain links TRBV5-5 with TRBJ2-7, with TRBD1 matching over 7 bases. CDR3 size: 15 residues. Germline V lookup: CDR1 SGHKS, CDR2 YYEKEE (reference sequence). V shed 1 base, J shed 3 bases, and the junction held 7 bases outside the gene matches. CDR3 region: CASSLFRDSYYEQYF. CDR3 sequence (DNA): TGTGCCAGCAGCTTGTTCCGGGACAGCTACTACGAGCAGTACTTC.

The table lists this clonotype with many counts. This chain uses TRBV6-2 or TRBV6-3 with TRBJ2-7; TRBD1 matches at 10 bases. CDR1 is MNHEY, CDR2 SVGEGT, per germline. The CDR3 extends over 12 amino acids. With 2 bases clipped from V and 10 bases from J, the junction kept 2 bases outside the gene matches. CDR3 sequence (DNA): TGTGCCAGCAGTTACCAGACAGGGGGCCAGTACTTC. It specifies CASSYQTGGQYF.

The chain has TRBV29-1 and TRBJ1-6; tentatively, D is TRBD1 (5 bases). V was clipped by 4 bases and J by 0 bases, with 19 bases between them. The CDR3 contains 18 residues. In germline, CDR1 is SQVTM, CDR2 ANQGSEA. CDR3 in DNA: TGCAGCGTTGTAAGGGGAGCCGGATCTAGCTCCTATAATTCACCCCTCCACTTT. Encoded protein: CSVVRGAGSSSYNSPLHF.

The chain links TRBV7-9 to TRBJ2-5; D is ambiguous. V was cut by 1 base and J by 6 bases, with 3 bases left in between. The CDR3 runs 11 residues. CDR1 SEHNR and CDR2 FQNEAQ come from the germline V gene (reference sequence). CDR3 loop: CASSLEQTQYF. CDR3 sequence (DNA): TGTGCCAGCAGCTTAGAGCAGACCCAGTACTTC.

This clonotype showed up many times. V gene TRBV4-3 combines with J gene TRBJ2-7; possible D gene TRBD2, 6 bases. The CDR3 sequence is 15 residues long. V was shortened by 4 bases and J by 3 bases, with 16 bases between the two germline ends. Germline V lookup: CDR1 LGHNA, CDR2 YSLEER. The CDR3 nucleotides are TGCGCCAGCAGCCCGCGGCATAGCGGACTCTACGAGCAGTACTTC. Its translation is CASSPRHSGLYEQYF.

Comment on this clonotype: With a much larger clone just one base away, this may be a read error. This chain links TRBV29-1 with TRBJ2-2; TRBD2 might be the D (7 bases). V lost 5 bases to trimming and J lost 6 bases, with 13 bases between them. CDR3 size: 13 residues. Germline V gives CDR1 SQVTM, CDR2 ANQGSEA. CDR3 sequence: CSVQRGGSGELFF. The CDR3 coding sequence is TGCAGCGTTCAAAGGGGGGGCTCCGGGGAGCTGTTTTTT.

This clonotype was recorded at least ten times. V is TRBV7-9 and J is TRBJ1-2, with TRBD1 as a possible D gene (6 bases). Looked up from germline, CDR1 is SEHNR and CDR2 is FQNEAQ (reference sequence). This CDR3 spans 14 amino acids. Trimming took off 4 bases at V and 2 bases at J, with 11 bases between the two ends. The CDR3 is CASSSQGPNYGYTF. CDR3 in DNA: TGTGCCAGCAGCTCCCAGGGGCCCAACTATGGCTACACCTTC.

The CDR3 reads CSASGNYEQYF. In DNA form, the CDR3 reads TGCAGTGCTAGCGGGAACTACGAGCAGTACTTC. The chain recombines TRBV20-1 with TRBJ2-7; D might be TRBD2 (5 bases). Trimming cost V 3 bases and J 3 bases, with 6 bases left between them. The germline V gene has CDR1 DFQATT and CDR2 SNEGSKA (reference sequence). This CDR3 contains 11 residues.

The chain couples TRBV7-8 to TRBJ2-3; the match to TRBD2 covers 8 bases. CDR3 size: 17 residues. Germline assignment: CDR1 SGHVS and CDR2 FQNEAQ. Trimming at V came to 5 bases and at J to 6 bases, leaving 16 bases not matched to a gene. The CDR3 DNA sequence: TGTGCCAGCAGCCCCAAACCGAGCGGGAGATCGATGGATACGCAGTATTTT. It codes for CASSPKPSGRSMDTQYF.

This clonotype was seen a few times. V and J are TRBV4-3 and TRBJ2-2; perhaps TRBD2 as D (5 bases). This CDR3 comprises 15 residues. Per the germline V gene, CDR1 is LGHNA and CDR2 is YSLEER. Trimming stripped 0 bases from V and 4 bases from J, with 9 bases between. This chain's CDR3 is CASSQEKRPTGELFF. CDR3 coding DNA: TGCGCCAGCAGCCAAGAAAAGCGGCCCACCGGGGAGCTGTTTTTT.

This clonotype was seen only a few times. The genes are TRBV19 and TRBJ2-1; 8 bases are shared with TRBD2. CDR1 is LNHDA, CDR2 SQIVND, per germline (reference sequence). This CDR3 region has 17 residues. V lost 5 bases and J lost 1; bases outside the gene matches: 10. The CDR3 region is CASSSPSGSLSYNEQFF. The CDR3 DNA sequence: TGTGCCAGTAGTTCACCCAGCGGGAGCCTTTCCTACAATGAGCAGTTCTTC.

The sample holds many counts of this clonotype. The chain recombines TRBV28 with TRBJ2-3, with 7 bases aligning to TRBD2. The CDR3 consists of 14 residues. Trimming removed 6 bases from V and 5 bases from J; junction bases left unmatched: 8. Germline V gene data show CDR1 as MDHEN and CDR2 as SYDVKM. CDR3 DNA: TGTGCCAGCAGCCCTCCTGGACTAGAAGATACGCAGTATTTT. This sequence encodes CASSPPGLEDTQYF.

The genes are TRBV5-6 and TRBJ2-1; D may be TRBD1 or TRBD2 (6 bases each). V shed 2 bases and J shed 1 base, with 10 bases lying between them. The germline V gene encodes CDR1 SGHDT and CDR2 YYEEEE. This CDR3 comprises 15 residues. The CDR3 reads CASSFQGRSYNEQFF. In DNA form, the CDR3 reads TGTGCCAGCAGCTTCCAGGGGAGGTCCTACAATGAGCAGTTCTTC.

This clonotype showed up many times. The chain has TRBV3-1 and TRBJ1-1; TRBD1 might be the D (5 bases). Germline V gives CDR1 LGHDT, CDR2 YNNKEL (reference sequence). The CDR3 runs 15 residues. Trimming took off 3 bases at V and 5 bases at J, with 16 bases between the two ends. The CDR3 here is CASSHEAGVRTEAFF. The CDR3, as DNA: TGTGCCAGCAGCCATGAAGCGGGGGTGCGGACTGAAGCTTTCTTT.

The V and J genes are TRBV7-2 and TRBJ2-2; 10 nucleotides agree with TRBD1. The CDR3 runs to 16 residues. V was pared by 5 bases and J by 5 bases, with 8 bases of the junction left unmatched. The germline V gene has CDR1 SGHTA and CDR2 FQGNSA. The CDR3 nucleotides read TGTGCCAGCAGCCCAAGACAGGGGGCACTTACCGGGGAGCTGTTTTTT. It translates to CASSPRQGALTGELFF.

This clonotype was seen a handful of times. The chain carries TRBV7-9 and TRBJ1-1; unclear D gene. The V end lost 2 bases, the J end lost 4 bases, and 11 bases lay between the germline ends. The CDR3 is 14 amino acids. Germline CDR1 and CDR2: SEHNR and FQNEAQ (reference sequence). DNA for the CDR3: TGTGCCAGCAGCTTAACAGCCGGACTCACTGAAGCTTTCTTT. Translating gives CASSLTAGLTEAFF.

The genes are TRBV11-2 and TRBJ2-1, with 8 positions matching TRBD2. Germline CDR1 is SGHAT and CDR2 is FQNNGV. Trimming cost V 5 bases and J 4 bases; bases outside gene matches: 13. This CDR3 is built from 17 residues. The CDR3 spells CASSPWVMASGYNEQFF. The DNA for the CDR3 is TGTGCCAGCAGCCCATGGGTTATGGCTAGCGGGTACAATGAGCAGTTCTTC. Combining the CDR3 with reference TRBV11-2 and TRBJ2-1 gives the whole variable domain EAGVAQSPRYKIIEKRQSVAFWCNPISGHATLYWYQQILGQGPKLLIQFQNNGVVDDSQLPKDRFSAERLKGVDSTLKIQPAKLEDSAVYLCASSPWVMASGYNEQFFGPGTRLTVL.

The chain has TRBV2 and TRBJ2-5, with TRBD1 identical over 7 bases. The J segment lost 5 bases and the V segment lost 10 bases, leaving 13 bases of the junction unmatched. This CDR3 has 14 residues. Looked up from germline, CDR1 is SNHLY and CDR2 is FYNNEI. The DNA of the CDR3 is TGTGCCAACACAATGCCAAGGGGGCCCGAGACCCAGTACTTC. It translates to CANTMPRGPETQYF.

Concerning this clonotype itself: An end of the junction differs from the germline gene, which may be a read error. The chain links TRBV6-1 to TRBJ2-1; D possibly matches TRBD1 or TRBD2 (5 bases each). The germline CDR1 and CDR2 sequences are MNHNS and SASEGT. This CDR3 spans 13 amino acids. The CDR3 DNA is TGTGCCAGCAGTGAACAACGGGGCAATGAGCAGTCCTTC. Residues: CASSEQRGNEQSF.

The CDR3 spells CSVLDRAQYF. Written as DNA, the CDR3 is TGCAGCGTTTTGGACAGGGCCCAGTATTTT. The chain links TRBV29-1 to TRBJ2-3; 8 bases are shared with TRBD1. Germline values: CDR1 SQVTM, CDR2 ANQGSEA. Trimming took 5 bases from V and 12 from J; bases not matched to a gene: 4. This CDR3 comprises 10 residues.

This clonotype has more than one count but fewer than ten. The genes are TRBV7-9 and TRBJ2-3; D call uncertain. The CDR3 runs 12 residues. V was pared by 5 bases and J by 7 bases, with 10 bases between. In germline, CDR1 is SEHNR, CDR2 FQNEAQ (reference sequence). CDR3: CASSLTLNTQYF. Written as DNA, the CDR3 is TGTGCCAGCAGCCTCACACTAAATACGCAGTATTTT.

The chain joins TRBV7-9 to TRBJ2-7, with D maybe TRBD1 (6 bases). The CDR3 is 10 amino acids. In germline, CDR1 is SEHNR, CDR2 FQNEAQ (reference sequence). The DNA of the CDR3 is TGTGCCAGCAGGGGAGTTGGACAGCAGGTA. Translation: CASRGVGQQV.